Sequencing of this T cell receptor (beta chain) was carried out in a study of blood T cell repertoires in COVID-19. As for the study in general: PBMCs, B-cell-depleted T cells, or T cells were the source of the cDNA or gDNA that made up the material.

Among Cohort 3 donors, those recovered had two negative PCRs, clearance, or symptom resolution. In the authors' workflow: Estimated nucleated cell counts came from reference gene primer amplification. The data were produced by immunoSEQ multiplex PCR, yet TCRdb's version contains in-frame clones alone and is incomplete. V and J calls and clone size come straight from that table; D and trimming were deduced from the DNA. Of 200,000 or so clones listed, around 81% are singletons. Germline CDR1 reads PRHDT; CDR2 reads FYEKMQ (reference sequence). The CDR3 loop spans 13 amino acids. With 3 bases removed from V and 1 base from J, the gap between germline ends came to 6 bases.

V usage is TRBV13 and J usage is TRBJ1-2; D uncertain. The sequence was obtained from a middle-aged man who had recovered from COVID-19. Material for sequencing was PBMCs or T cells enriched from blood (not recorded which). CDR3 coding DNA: TGTGCCAGCAGCTTCGGGGTTAACTATGGCTACACCTTC. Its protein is CASSFGVNYGYTF.